Each of the 30 T cell receptor beta chains below was sequenced from the same sample in a study of blood T cell repertoires in COVID-19. The table came from immunoSEQ multiplex PCR; TCRdb's copy has only in-frame clones and leaves some out. The table shows under 200,000 clones, with about nine tenths occurring only once. Sequencing was performed on peripheral blood. The receptors here all came from a man younger than 35 with active or convalescent COVID-19.

The sample holds one count of this clone. This CDR3 is CASSQDPFGTGVEKLFF. The DNA of the CDR3 is TGCGCCAGCAGCCAAGATCCGTTCGGAACGGGGGTTGAAAAACTGTTTTTT. This sequence joins TRBV4-3 and TRBJ1-4; perhaps TRBD1 as D (5 bases). The CDR3 totals 17 residues. Trimming took off 0 bases at V and 7 bases at J, with 18 bases between the two ends. The germline V gene has CDR1 LGHNA and CDR2 YSLEER.

The sample holds one count of this clone. The chain uses TRBV5-1 and TRBJ2-5, with TRBD2 identical over 14 bases. The trim removed 0 bases at V and 1 base at J, leaving 11 bases unmatched. The CDR3 contains 20 residues. The germline CDR1 and CDR2 sequences are SGHRS and YFSETQ. The CDR3 reads CASSLGINGLAGGSQETQYF. The CDR3 coding sequence is TGCGCCAGCAGCTTGGGCATAAACGGACTAGCGGGAGGCTCCCAAGAGACCCAGTACTTC.

This clone was detected once. J is TRBJ2-3 and V is TRBV15; 11 bases match TRBD2. The V segment lost 1 base and the J segment 9 bases; nucleotides outside the gene matches: 9. The CDR3 has 16 amino acids. The germline V gene encodes CDR1 LNHNV and CDR2 YYDKDF (reference sequence). CDR3 residues: CATSRGSGRAAGTQYF. CDR3 in DNA: TGTGCCACCAGCAGAGGTAGCGGGAGGGCAGCTGGGACGCAGTATTTT.

The chain uses TRBV30 and TRBJ1-2; D is uncertain. Trimming took 4 bases from V and 3 from J, leaving 9 bases between them. From germline, CDR1 is GTSNPN and CDR2 SVGIG (reference sequence). There are 12 residues in the CDR3. The CDR3 loop is CAWNRYYYGYTF. The CDR3 DNA follows: TGTGCCTGGAATCGGTACTACTATGGCTACACCTTC.

The chain is built from TRBV7-9 and TRBJ1-3; tentatively, D is TRBD1 (5 bases). Germline CDR1 and CDR2: SEHNR and FQNEAQ (reference sequence). The CDR3 contains 16 residues. V was trimmed by 4 bases and J by 0 bases, leaving 13 bases between them. CDR3 in amino acids: CASSSTRQNSGNTIYF. DNA for the CDR3: TGTGCCAGCAGCTCCACTCGACAGAACTCTGGAAACACCATATATTTT.

The chain combines TRBV4-1 with TRBJ1-2; TRBD1 matches 7 bases. The junction had 6 bases not matched to a gene; V was cut back by 0 bases and J by 8 bases. The CDR3 runs 14 residues. The germline CDR1 and CDR2 sequences are MGHRA and YSYEKL. CDR3: CASSQDPGTAGYTF. The CDR3 DNA follows: TGCGCCAGCAGCCAAGACCCCGGGACAGCCGGCTACACCTTC.

V gene TRBV7-9 combines with J gene TRBJ2-3; no clear D. Trimming stripped 5 bases from V and 2 bases from J, with 20 bases between. Germline CDR1 SEHNR, CDR2 FQNEAQ (reference sequence). The CDR3 extends over 17 amino acids. CDR3 DNA sequence: TGTGCCAGCAGCCCGCGGTTAGCAGAACCGAACACAGATACGCAGTATTTT. This translates into CASSPRLAEPNTDTQYF.

The chain carries TRBV3-1 (or the pseudogene TRBV3-2) and TRBJ2-1; TRBD1 might be the D (6 bases). This CDR3 has 15 amino acids. Germline V gene sequence: CDR1 LGHDT, CDR2 YNNKEL (reference sequence). Trimming shortened V by 4 bases and J by 0 bases, and 10 bases separated the two germline ends. The CDR3, as DNA: TGTGCCAGCAGCCCCGACAGGAACTCCTACAATGAGCAGTTCTTC. This encodes CASSPDRNSYNEQFF.

The J gene is TRBJ2-5, the V gene TRBV9; 14 nucleotides align to TRBD2. The CDR3 has 17 residues. The germline V gene has CDR1 SGDLS and CDR2 YYNGEE. The J segment lost 5 bases and the V segment lost 0 bases, leaving 6 bases of the junction unmatched. The CDR3, as DNA: TGTGCCAGCAGCGTAGGGACTAGCGGGAGGTCAGGGGAGACCCAGTACTTC. Amino acids: CASSVGTSGRSGETQYF.

The V and J genes are TRBV7-3 and TRBJ2-3; TRBD2 matches at 12 bases. From germline, CDR1 is SGHTA and CDR2 FQGTGA. The J segment lost 8 bases and the V segment lost 10 bases, leaving 13 bases of the junction unmatched. The CDR3 runs 15 residues. CDR3 bases: TGTGCCACTACTCCTCGACTAGCGGGAGTCATTACGCAGTATTTT. Protein product: CATTPRLAGVITQYF.

The chain carries TRBV6-2 or TRBV6-3 and TRBJ1-5, with D possibly TRBD1 on 5 matching bases. CDR3 size: 18 residues. Germline V gene sequence: CDR1 MNHEY, CDR2 SVGEGT. Trimming removed 2 bases from V and 0 bases from J, with 17 bases in between. The CDR3, as DNA: TGTGCCAGCAGTTACCAAAAACGACAGCTTTATAGCAATCAGCCCCAGCATTTT. This translates into CASSYQKRQLYSNQPQHF.

This clone appeared a few times. The chain employs TRBV7-9 and TRBJ1-6; 8 bases align to TRBD1. CDR3 size: 14 residues. V shed 4 bases, J shed 5 bases, and the junction held 1 base outside the gene matches. CDR1 and CDR2 from the germline V gene are SEHNR and FQNEAQ (reference sequence). CDR3 DNA sequence: TGTGCCAGCAGCTGGGGACAGGATAATTCACCCCTCCACTTT. Translated: CASSWGQDNSPLHF.

The J gene is TRBJ1-4, the V gene TRBV19; 8 positions match TRBD1. Germline V gene data show CDR1 as LNHDA and CDR2 as SQIVND (reference sequence). The CDR3 covers 15 residues. The V gene end was trimmed by 5 bases and the J gene end by 5 bases; junction bases not matched to a gene: 7. This chain's CDR3 is CASSLGDRRNEKLFF. The DNA for the CDR3 is TGTGCCAGTAGTTTAGGGGACAGGAGAAATGAAAAACTGTTTTTT.

The chain is built from TRBV27 and TRBJ2-1; the D gene is possibly TRBD2 (6 bases). From germline, CDR1 is MNHEY and CDR2 SMNVEV (reference sequence). V was shortened by 3 bases and J by 0 bases, with 21 bases between the two germline ends. This CDR3 is 19 amino acids long. DNA of the CDR3: TGTGCCAGCAGTTTGGTAAGGGACTTCGTTTTCCGCTCCTACAATGAGCAGTTCTTC. It encodes CASSLVRDFVFRSYNEQFF.

V gene TRBV7-9 combines with J gene TRBJ2-1; TRBD2 matches 8 bases. Germline V lookup: CDR1 SEHNR, CDR2 FQNEAQ (reference sequence). The J segment lost 4 bases and the V segment lost 3 bases, leaving 8 bases of the junction unmatched. The CDR3 has 16 residues. CDR3 DNA: TGTGCCAGCAGCTTTTTGTTGAGCGGGAGTTACAATGAGCAGTTCTTC. This gives the protein CASSFLLSGSYNEQFF. Full variable domain (outside the CDR3, taken from reference TRBV7-9 and TRBJ2-1): DTGVSQNPRHKITKRGQNVTFRCDPISEHNRLYWYRQTLGQGPEFLTYFQNEAQLEKSRLLSDRFSAERPKGSFSTLEIQRTEQGDSAMYLCASSFLLSGSYNEQFFGPGTRLTVL.

This rearrangement joins TRBV5-1 to TRBJ1-6, with D tentatively TRBD1 (5 bases). Germline values: CDR1 SGHRS, CDR2 YFSETQ. This CDR3 has 13 residues. V lost 0 bases and J lost 7, with 5 bases in between. CDR3: CASSLGQNSPLHF. As DNA, the CDR3 is TGCGCCAGCAGCTTGGGACAGAATTCACCCCTCCACTTT. Based on the CDR3 plus reference TRBV5-1 and TRBJ1-6, the full variable domain is KAGVTQTPRYLIKTRGQQVTLSCSPISGHRSVSWYQQTPGQGLQFLFEYFSETQRNKGNFPGRFSGRQFSNSRSEMNVSTLELGDSALYLCASSLGQNSPLHFGNGTRLTVT.

The chain joins TRBV2 to TRBJ2-1; 9 bases align to TRBD2. V was pared by 0 bases and J by 6 bases, with 6 bases of the junction left unmatched. This CDR3 is built from 16 residues. Germline V gene lookup returns CDR1 SNHLY and CDR2 FYNNEI. Here the CDR3 reads CASSEALAGLVNEQFF. The DNA for the CDR3 is TGTGCCAGCAGTGAAGCGCTAGCGGGATTGGTCAATGAGCAGTTCTTC.

This clone has only a few counts. The chain employs TRBV27 and TRBJ1-2; the D gene is possibly TRBD1 (6 bases). The germline V and J ends were trimmed by 6 bases and 0 bases, with 11 bases remaining between them. CDR1 is MNHEY, CDR2 SMNVEV, per germline (reference sequence). This CDR3 region has 14 residues. CDR3 DNA: TGTGCCAGCAGGGGAGCAGGGGCTAACTATGGCTACACCTTC. Protein product: CASRGAGANYGYTF.

This clone was observed a single time. The chain links TRBV3-1 (or the pseudogene TRBV3-2) to TRBJ2-4; 11 bases fit TRBD2. Trimming took 3 bases from V and 9 from J; bases not matched to a gene: 7. CDR3 size: 15 residues. From germline, CDR1 is LGHDT and CDR2 YNNKEL (reference sequence). CDR3 loop: CASSHLAGGPAIQYF. In DNA form, the CDR3 reads TGTGCCAGCAGCCACTTAGCGGGAGGGCCGGCCATTCAGTACTTC.

On this clone itself: The identical CDR3 is also encoded by other nucleotide sequences in the sample. The chain links TRBV7-2 to TRBJ2-1; 9 bases line up with TRBD2. The CDR3 loop spans 16 amino acids. Trimming cost V 5 bases and J 0 bases; bases outside gene matches: 5. The germline V gene encodes CDR1 SGHTA and CDR2 FQGNSA. CDR3 loop: CASSLFSGSSYNEQFF. CDR3 DNA: TGTGCCAGCAGCCTATTTAGCGGGAGCTCCTACAATGAGCAGTTCTTC.

The chain has TRBV19 and TRBJ2-2; 10 bases are a match to TRBD2. Unmatched junction bases numbered 10, after V lost 8 bases and J lost 4 bases. The germline V gene has CDR1 LNHDA and CDR2 SQIVND (reference sequence). The CDR3 totals 16 residues. For the CDR3, the DNA is TGTGCCAGTCATCAACCGGGACTAGCGTCCACCGGGGAGCTGTTTTTT. It is translated as CASHQPGLASTGELFF.

The chain combines TRBV18 with TRBJ2-2, with TRBD2 as a possible D gene (5 bases). This CDR3 has 16 amino acids. Germline V gene sequence: CDR1 KGHSH, CDR2 LQKENI. Trimming shortened V by 2 bases and J by 0 bases, and 10 bases separated the two germline ends. The CDR3 protein is CASSPDEGPNTGELFF. As DNA, the CDR3 is TGTGCCAGCTCACCAGACGAGGGTCCGAACACCGGGGAGCTGTTTTTT.

V gene TRBV6-1 combines with J gene TRBJ1-6; D not resolved. V was clipped by 5 bases and J by 6 bases, with 11 bases between them. In germline, CDR1 is MNHNS, CDR2 SASEGT. This CDR3 spans 14 amino acids. CDR3 in amino acids: CASSFEARNSPLHF. CDR3 coding DNA: TGTGCCAGCAGTTTCGAGGCGCGTAATTCACCCCTCCACTTT.

V gene TRBV27 combines with J gene TRBJ1-2; weak D call: TRBD1 (5 bases). The length of the CDR3 is 13 residues. From germline, CDR1 is MNHEY and CDR2 SMNVEV (reference sequence). V gave up 1 base and J gave up 7 bases, with 10 bases separating them. CDR3 nucleotide sequence: TGTGCCAGCAGTTTATTTTCAGGGTCTGGCTACACCTTC. It translates to CASSLFSGSGYTF.

The V call is TRBV10-1, the J call TRBJ2-1; 13 positions match TRBD2. Trimming cost V 3 bases and J 9 bases; bases outside gene matches: 11. This CDR3 region has 17 residues. Per the germline V gene, CDR1 is WNHNN and CDR2 is SYGVQD (reference sequence). The CDR3 loop is CASSDQLAGGPGGEQFF. CDR3 sequence (DNA): TGCGCCAGCAGTGACCAACTAGCGGGAGGGCCGGGGGGTGAGCAGTTCTTC.

This clone showed up just a few times. The rearrangement uses TRBV30 and TRBJ1-2, with 11 bases aligning to TRBD1. V was pared by 2 bases and J by 2 bases, with 1 base of the junction left unmatched. This CDR3 has 14 residues. Germline loops: CDR1 GTSNPN, CDR2 SVGIG (reference sequence). For the CDR3, the DNA is TGTGCCTGGAGTCGGACAGGGGGCAACTATGGCTACACCTTC. It specifies CAWSRTGGNYGYTF.

This sequence joins TRBV27 and TRBJ1-2; D not certain. Germline CDR1 is MNHEY and CDR2 is SMNVEV (reference sequence). Deletions cut 8 bases from V and 0 bases from J, with 10 bases between. CDR3 size: 13 residues. The CDR3: CASSRDPNYGYTF. The CDR3 nucleotides are TGTGCCAGCTCCCGGGATCCTAACTATGGCTACACCTTC.

J is TRBJ1-1 and V is TRBV19; D gene unclear. V lost 5 bases and J lost 8, with 21 bases in between. The CDR3 spans 15 residues. Germline CDR1 and CDR2: LNHDA and SQIVND (reference sequence). The CDR3 coding sequence is TGTGCCAGTAGTCCAACCGTGGTCACCACTGAAGAAGCTTTCTTT. It specifies CASSPTVVTTEEAFF.

V and J are TRBV6-5 and TRBJ2-7; 9 bases fit TRBD1. The length of the CDR3 is 15 residues. Per germline, CDR1 MNHEY and CDR2 SVGAGI. Trimming removed 6 bases from V and 0 bases from J; junction bases left unmatched: 6. This chain's CDR3 is CASRTDRGISYEQYF. Here the CDR3 DNA reads TGTGCCAGCAGAACAGACAGGGGGATCTCCTACGAGCAGTACTTC.

Points on this clone: The sample contains more than one DNA sequence encoding this CDR3. The CDR3 spells CAWSVGGEAFF. As DNA, the CDR3 is TGTGCCTGGAGTGTAGGCGGGGAAGCTTTCTTT. The chain uses TRBV30 and TRBJ1-1; D is uncertain. V gave up 0 bases and J gave up 8 bases, with 7 bases separating them. Germline V gene data show CDR1 as GTSNPN and CDR2 as SVGIG (reference sequence). This CDR3 is built from 11 residues.